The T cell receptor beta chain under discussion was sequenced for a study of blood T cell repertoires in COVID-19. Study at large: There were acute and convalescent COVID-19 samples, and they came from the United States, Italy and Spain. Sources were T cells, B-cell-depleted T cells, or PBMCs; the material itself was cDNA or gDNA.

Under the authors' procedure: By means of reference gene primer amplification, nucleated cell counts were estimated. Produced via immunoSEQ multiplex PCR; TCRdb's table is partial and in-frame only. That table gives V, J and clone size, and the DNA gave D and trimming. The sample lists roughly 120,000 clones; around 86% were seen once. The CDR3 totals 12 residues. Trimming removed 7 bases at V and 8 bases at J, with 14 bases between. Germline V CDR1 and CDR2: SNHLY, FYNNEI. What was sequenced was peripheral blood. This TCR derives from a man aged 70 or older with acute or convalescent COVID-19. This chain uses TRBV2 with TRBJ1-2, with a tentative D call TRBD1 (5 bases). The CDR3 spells CASKAGRPGYTF. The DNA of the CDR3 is TGTGCCAGCAAGGCGGGACGGCCAGGCTACACCTTC.